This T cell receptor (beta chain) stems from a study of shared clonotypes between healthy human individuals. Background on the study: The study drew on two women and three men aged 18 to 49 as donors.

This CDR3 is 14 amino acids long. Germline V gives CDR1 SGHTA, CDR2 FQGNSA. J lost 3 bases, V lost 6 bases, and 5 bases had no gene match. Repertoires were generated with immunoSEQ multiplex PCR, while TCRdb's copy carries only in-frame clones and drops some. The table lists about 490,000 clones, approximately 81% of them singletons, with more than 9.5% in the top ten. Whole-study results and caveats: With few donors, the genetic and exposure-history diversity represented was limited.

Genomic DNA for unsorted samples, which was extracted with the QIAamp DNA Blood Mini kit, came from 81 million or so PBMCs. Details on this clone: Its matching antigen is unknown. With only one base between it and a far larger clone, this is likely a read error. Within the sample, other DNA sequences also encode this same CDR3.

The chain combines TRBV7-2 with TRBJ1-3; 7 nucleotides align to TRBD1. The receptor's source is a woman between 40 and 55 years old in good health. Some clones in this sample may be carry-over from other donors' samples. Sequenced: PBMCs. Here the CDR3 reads CASSVGGSGNTIYF. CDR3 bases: TGTGCCAGCAGTGTAGGGGGCAGTGGAAACACCATATATTTT.